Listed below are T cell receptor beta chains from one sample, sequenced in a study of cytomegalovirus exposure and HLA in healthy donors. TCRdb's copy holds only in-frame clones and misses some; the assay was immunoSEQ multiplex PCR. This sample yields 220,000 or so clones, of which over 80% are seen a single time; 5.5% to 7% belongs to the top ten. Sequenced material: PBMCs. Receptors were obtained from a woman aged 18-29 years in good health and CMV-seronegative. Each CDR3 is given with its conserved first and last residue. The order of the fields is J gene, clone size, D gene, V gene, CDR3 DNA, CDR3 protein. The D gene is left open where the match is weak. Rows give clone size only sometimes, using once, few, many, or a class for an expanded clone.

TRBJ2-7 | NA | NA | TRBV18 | TGTGCCAGCTCCCCAGGGGCCTACGAGCAGTACTTC | CASSPGAYEQYF
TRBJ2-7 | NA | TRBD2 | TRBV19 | TGTGCCAGTATGGGGAGGGGCGATTCCTACGAGCAGTACTTC | CASMGRGDSYEQYF
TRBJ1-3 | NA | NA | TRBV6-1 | TGTGCCGTTAAAGGACTTGGAAACACCATATATTTT | CAVKGLGNTIYF
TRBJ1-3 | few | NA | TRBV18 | TGTGCCAGCTCTCTTCAGGGAAACACCATATATTTT | CASSLQGNTIYF
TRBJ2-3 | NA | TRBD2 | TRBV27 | TGTGCCAGCAGAGCTTTCGGACTAGCGGGCCGCACAGATACGCAGTATTTT | CASRAFGLAGRTDTQYF
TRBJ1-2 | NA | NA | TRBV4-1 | TGCGCCAGCAGCCATGACGACAGGATCCGAGGATGGTCTGACTATGGCTACACCTTC | CASSHDDRIRGWSDYGYTF
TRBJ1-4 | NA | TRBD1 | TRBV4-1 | TGCGCCAGCAGCTCCTCCAGGGGGCGGAGGGAAAAACTGTTTTTT | CASSSSRGRREKLFF
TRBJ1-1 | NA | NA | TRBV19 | TGTGCCAGTACCGTACAGGCATTGAACACTGAAGCTTTCTTT | CASTVQALNTEAFF
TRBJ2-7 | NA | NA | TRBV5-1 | TGCGCCAGCAGCCACAACCTCGGACGGTTGACCTACGAGCAGTACTTC | CASSHNLGRLTYEQYF
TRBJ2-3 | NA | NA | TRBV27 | TGTGCCAGCACCCCTAGATGGGCCAGCACAGATACGCAGTATTTT | CASTPRWASTDTQYF
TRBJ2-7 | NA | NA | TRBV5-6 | TGTGCCAGCAGCTTGACCTCCTACGAGCAGTACTTC | CASSLTSYEQYF
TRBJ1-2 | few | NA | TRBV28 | TGTGCCAGCAGGGAACCGATAGATGGCTACACCTTC | CASREPIDGYTF
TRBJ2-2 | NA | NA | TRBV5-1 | TGCGCCAGCAGCTTGGCCCAGACCGGCGGCGCCGGGGAGCTGTTTTTT | CASSLAQTGGAGELFF
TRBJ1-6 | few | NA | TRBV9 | TGTGCCAGCAGCGTAGGACATTTCAATTCACCCCTCCACTTT | CASSVGHFNSPLHF
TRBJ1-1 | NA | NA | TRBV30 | TGTGCCTGGAGTGTAGGTCTGAACACTGAAGCTTTCTTT | CAWSVGLNTEAFF
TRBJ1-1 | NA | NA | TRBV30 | TGTGCCTGGGGAGGGAACACTGAAGCTTTCTTT | CAWGGNTEAFF
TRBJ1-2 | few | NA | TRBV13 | TGTGCCAGCAGCTTATCAGGAATTAACTATGGCTACACCTTC | CASSLSGINYGYTF
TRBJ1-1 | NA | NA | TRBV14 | TGTGCCAGCAGCCTGTCGAGGGACGCCAAGATTTTCACTGAAGCTTTCTTT | CASSLSRDAKIFTEAFF
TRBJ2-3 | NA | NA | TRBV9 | TGTGCCAGCAGCGCGGTCGCGTGGGCAGATACGCAGTATTTT | CASSAVAWADTQYF
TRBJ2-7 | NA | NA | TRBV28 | TGTGCCAGCAGTTTCGGGTACGAGCAGTACTTC | CASSFGYEQYF
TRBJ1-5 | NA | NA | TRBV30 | TGTGCCTGGAGTAGTCAGATCAATCAGCCCCAGCATTTT | CAWSSQINQPQHF
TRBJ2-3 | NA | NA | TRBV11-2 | TGTGCCAGCAGCTTAGGTAGAGCGGGCACAGATACGCAGTATTTT | CASSLGRAGTDTQYF
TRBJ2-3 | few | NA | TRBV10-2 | TGCGCCACCAGACAACTCACAGATACGCAGTATTTT | CATRQLTDTQYF
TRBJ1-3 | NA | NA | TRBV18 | TGTGCCAGCTCACCAGAGGCAGCCAGTCGAAACACCATATATTTT | CASSPEAASRNTIYF
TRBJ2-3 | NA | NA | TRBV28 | TGTGCCAGCAGTTCCTCAGCCAGCACAGATACGCAGTATTTT | CASSSSASTDTQYF
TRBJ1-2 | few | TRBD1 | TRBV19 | TGTGCCAGTAGTGGGGACAGGATCAACTACTATGGCTACACCTTC | CASSGDRINYYGYTF
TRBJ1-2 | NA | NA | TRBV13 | TGTGCCAGCAGCTTAGCTACAGGGAACTATGGCTACACCTTC | CASSLATGNYGYTF
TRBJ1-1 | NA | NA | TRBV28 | TGTGCCAGCAGGGCCCCCGACGGGCGGGTCACTGAAGCTTTCTTT | CASRAPDGRVTEAFF
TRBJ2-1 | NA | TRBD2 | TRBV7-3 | TGTGCCAGCAGCTTAAGCGGGAGGGGGTTGGATGAGCAGTTCTTC | CASSLSGRGLDEQFF
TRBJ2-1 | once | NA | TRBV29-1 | TGCAGCGTGGGCGCCGGGAGAGGGGAGCAGTTCTTC | CSVGAGRGEQFF
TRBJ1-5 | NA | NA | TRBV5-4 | TGTGCCAGCAGCGGCGGGGGGAGCCAGCCCCAGCATTTT | CASSGGGSQPQHF
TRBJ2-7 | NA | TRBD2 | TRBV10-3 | TGTGCCATCAGCGCGGGCTTCAGGGAGCGGGGAGACGAGCAGTACTTC | CAISAGFRERGDEQYF
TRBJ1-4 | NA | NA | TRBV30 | TGTGCCTGGAGTTCACAGACGGGGCTTAATGAAAAACTGTTTTTT | CAWSSQTGLNEKLFF
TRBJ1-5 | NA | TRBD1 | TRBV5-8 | TGTGCCAGCAGCAAGGGACAGGGGGCGCGATTAGGTCAGCCCCAGCATTTT | CASSKGQGARLGQPQHF
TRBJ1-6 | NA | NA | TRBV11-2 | TGTGCCAGCAGCTTAAATAACCTGAGGGGGAGATCACCCCTCCACTTT | CASSLNNLRGRSPLHF
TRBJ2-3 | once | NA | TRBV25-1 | TGTGCCAGCAGTGAATGGGGTGGCAGGGGACTCACAGATACGCAGTATTTT | CASSEWGGRGLTDTQYF
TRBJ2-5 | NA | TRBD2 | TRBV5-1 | TGCGCCAGCAGCGGTGGGGAGGGTGGAGAGACCCAGTACTTC | CASSGGEGGETQYF